This TCR beta chain was identified during a study of cytomegalovirus exposure and HLA in healthy donors. General study points: The study flagged about 160 TCR beta chains as cytomegalovirus-associated. Reports described diagnosis of cytomegalovirus status by the classifier as highly specific and sensitive.

A remark on this clone: Its antigen is unknown.

Only in-frame clones appear in the TCRdb table, and some are missing; sequencing was by immunoSEQ multiplex PCR. The sample has about 160,000 clones, just under 85% seen once. Germline-derived CDR1 and CDR2 are LNHNV and YYDKDF (reference sequence). The CDR3 is 16 amino acids. V trimming: 8 bases; J trimming: 7 bases; junction bases outside the gene matches: 13. The donors were part of the validation cohort, which consisted of about 120 subjects and was separate from the first cohort of 666 subjects. This TCR was recovered from a young man in good health and CMV-seropositive. V and J are TRBV15 and TRBJ2-3, with 12 positions matching TRBD2. The source material was PBMCs. CDR3 in amino acids: CATWAELAGGINTQYF. The CDR3 region has the DNA TGTGCCACCTGGGCCGAACTAGCGGGGGGCATAAATACGCAGTATTTT.